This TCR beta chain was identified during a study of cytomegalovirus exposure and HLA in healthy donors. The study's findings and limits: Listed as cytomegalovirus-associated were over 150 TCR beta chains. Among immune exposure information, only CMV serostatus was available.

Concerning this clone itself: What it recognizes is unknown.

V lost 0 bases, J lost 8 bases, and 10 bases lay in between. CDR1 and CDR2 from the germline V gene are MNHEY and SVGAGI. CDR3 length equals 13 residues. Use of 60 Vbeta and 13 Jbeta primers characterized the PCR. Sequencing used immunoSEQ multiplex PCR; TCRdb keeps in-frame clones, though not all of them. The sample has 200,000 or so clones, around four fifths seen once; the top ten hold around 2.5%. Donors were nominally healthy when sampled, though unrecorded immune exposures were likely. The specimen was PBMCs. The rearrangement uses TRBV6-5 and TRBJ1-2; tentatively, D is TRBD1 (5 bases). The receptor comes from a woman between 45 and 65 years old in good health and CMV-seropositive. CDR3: CASSYSDSFGYTF. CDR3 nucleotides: TGTGCCAGCAGTTACTCAGACAGCTTCGGCTACACCTTC.